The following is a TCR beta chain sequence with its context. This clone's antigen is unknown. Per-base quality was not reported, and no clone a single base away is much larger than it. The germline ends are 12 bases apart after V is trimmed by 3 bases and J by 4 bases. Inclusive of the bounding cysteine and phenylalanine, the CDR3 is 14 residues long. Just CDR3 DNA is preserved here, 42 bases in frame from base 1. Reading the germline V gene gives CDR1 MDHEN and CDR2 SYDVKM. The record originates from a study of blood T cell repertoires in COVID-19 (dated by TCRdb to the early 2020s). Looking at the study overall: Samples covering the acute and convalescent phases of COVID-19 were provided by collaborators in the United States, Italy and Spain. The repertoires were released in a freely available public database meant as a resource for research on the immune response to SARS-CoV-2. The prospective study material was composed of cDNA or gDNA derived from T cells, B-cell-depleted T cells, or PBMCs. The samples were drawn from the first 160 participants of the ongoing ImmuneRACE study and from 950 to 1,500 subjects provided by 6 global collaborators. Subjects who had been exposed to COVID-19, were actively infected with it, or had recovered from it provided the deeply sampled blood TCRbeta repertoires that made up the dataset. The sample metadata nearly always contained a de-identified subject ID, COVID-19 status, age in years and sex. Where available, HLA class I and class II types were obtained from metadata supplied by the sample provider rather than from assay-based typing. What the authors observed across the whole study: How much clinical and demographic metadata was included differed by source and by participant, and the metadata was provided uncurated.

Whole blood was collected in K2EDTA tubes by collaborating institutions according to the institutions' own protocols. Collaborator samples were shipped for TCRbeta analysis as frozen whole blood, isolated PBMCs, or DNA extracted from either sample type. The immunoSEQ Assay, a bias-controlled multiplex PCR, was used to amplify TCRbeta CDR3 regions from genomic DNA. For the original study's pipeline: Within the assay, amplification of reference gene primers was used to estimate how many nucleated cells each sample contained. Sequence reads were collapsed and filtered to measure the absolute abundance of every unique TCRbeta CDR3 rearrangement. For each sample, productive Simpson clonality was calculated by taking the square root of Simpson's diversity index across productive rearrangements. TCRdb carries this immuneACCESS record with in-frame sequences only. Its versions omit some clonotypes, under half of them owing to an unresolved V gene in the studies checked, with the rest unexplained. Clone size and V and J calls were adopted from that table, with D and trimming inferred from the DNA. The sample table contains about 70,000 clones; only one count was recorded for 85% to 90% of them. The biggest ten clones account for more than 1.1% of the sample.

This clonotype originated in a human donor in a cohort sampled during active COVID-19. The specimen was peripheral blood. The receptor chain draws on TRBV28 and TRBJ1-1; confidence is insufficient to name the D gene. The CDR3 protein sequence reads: CASSFVGTTTEAFF. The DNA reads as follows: TGTGCCAGCAGTTTCGTCGGTACCACCACTGAAGCTTTCTTT.